This TCR beta chain was sequenced in a study of T cell responses to AZD1222 COVID-19 vaccine. General study results and limits: Donors were largely white British and mainly female; clonal diversity was possibly underestimated. Spike-specific TCR breadth and depth rose after two AZD1222 doses. No repertoire was sampled before or during the peak T cell response, only after it.

Comments on this clone: Antigen specificity is unknown.

Sequenced by immunoSEQ multiplex PCR; TCRdb stores in-frame clones only, minus some. Of 100,000 to 150,000 clones listed, over 75% are singletons. Germline V gene lookup returns CDR1 MNHEY and CDR2 SVGEGT. With 3 bases clipped from V and 3 bases from J, the junction kept 1 base outside the gene matches. This CDR3 is 15 amino acids long. This TCR was recovered from an adult who received the MenACWY meningococcal vaccine as a control. The material sequenced was peripheral blood, taken 28 days after the second dose of the MenACWY control vaccine. J is TRBJ2-2 and V is TRBV6-2 or TRBV6-3, with TRBD2 identical over 10 bases. DNA for the CDR3: TGTGCCAGCAGTTATCTAGCGGGGGACACCGGGGAGCTGTTTTTT. Its protein product is CASSYLAGDTGELFF.